The next 30 T cell receptor beta chains were all read from a single sample in a study of shared clonotypes between healthy human individuals. Repertoires were generated with immunoSEQ multiplex PCR, while TCRdb's copy carries only in-frame clones and drops some. This table has millions of clones, 85% to 95% appearing once. The sequencing input was naive CD4+ T cells sorted from blood. Subset here: CD45RA+ positively selected. These receptors came from a man between 18 and 29 years old in good health.

This chain links TRBV9 with TRBJ2-7, with 7 bases aligning to TRBD1. J gave up 4 bases and V 3 bases, and 10 bases lay outside the gene matches. The CDR3 has 15 amino acids. Germline V gene lookup returns CDR1 SGDLS and CDR2 YYNGEE. As DNA, the CDR3 is TGTGCCAGCAGCGCCGCGACAGGGAGAGTATACGAGCAGTACTTC. It translates to CASSAATGRVYEQYF.

The chain joins TRBV6-5 to TRBJ1-1; D is perhaps TRBD1 (6 bases). The CDR3 runs to 11 residues. Per the germline V gene, CDR1 is MNHEY and CDR2 is SVGAGI. V lost 6 bases and J 6 bases, leaving 8 bases between the germline ends. CDR3 nucleotide sequence: TGTGCCAGCAGACAGGGACCTGAAGCTTTCTTT. It translates to CASRQGPEAFF.

This chain connects TRBV7-2 to TRBJ2-5; D possibly corresponds to TRBD2 (5 bases). The DNA end is more similar to TRBJ2-7, so the J call may be wrong. Germline CDR1 is SGHTA and CDR2 is FQGNSA. The CDR3 consists of 14 residues. This CDR3 is CASSLTLDSYEQYF. In DNA, the CDR3 is TGTGCCAGCAGCTTAACACTAGATTCGTACGAGCAGTACTTC.

V is TRBV6-6 and J is TRBJ1-2; D is possibly TRBD1 (6 bases). Trimming stripped 0 bases from V and 4 bases from J, with 9 bases between. The CDR3 covers 14 residues. Germline values: CDR1 MNHNY, CDR2 SVGAGI (reference sequence). The CDR3 nucleotides read TGTGCCAGCAGTTACTCGAAGGGGGTCTATGGCTACACCTTC. It codes for CASSYSKGVYGYTF.

CDR3 nucleotide sequence: TGTGCCAGCAGTGCAAGGGAGGGGGCCACAGATACGCAGTATTTT. Its translation is CASSAREGATDTQYF. The chain has TRBV25-1 and TRBJ2-3; D possibly uses TRBD1 or TRBD2 (7 bases each). V lost 4 bases, J lost 2 bases, and 13 bases lay in between. The CDR3 is 15 amino acids. Per germline, CDR1 MGHDK and CDR2 SYGVNS.

As for this clone: Other DNA sequences within the sample encode an identical CDR3. The J gene is TRBJ2-5, the V gene TRBV5-1; 8 bases are a match to TRBD2. The germline gives CDR1 SGHRS, CDR2 YFSETQ. V lost 0 bases to trimming and J lost 2 bases; unmatched junction nucleotides: 3. This CDR3 spans 15 amino acids. The CDR3 loop reads CASSLVAGGQETQYF. For the CDR3, the DNA is TGCGCCAGCAGCTTGGTTGCGGGAGGACAAGAGACCCAGTACTTC.

This sequence joins TRBV7-8 and TRBJ1-1; 7 bases fit TRBD1. V was pared by 6 bases and J by 1 base, with 8 bases of the junction left unmatched. The CDR3 spans 15 residues. Per the germline V gene, CDR1 is SGHVS and CDR2 is FQNEAQ. The CDR3 nucleotides are TGTGCCAGCAGGCGACAGGGAGCGGGGAACACTGAAGCTTTCTTT. Translated, it gives CASRRQGAGNTEAFF.

J is TRBJ1-6 and V is TRBV6-6; weak D call: TRBD1 (5 bases). Germline CDR1 MNHNY, CDR2 SVGAGI (reference sequence). This CDR3 spans 15 amino acids. Deletions cut 0 bases from V and 9 bases from J, with 12 bases between. The CDR3, as DNA: TGTGCCAGCAGTTACTCACGGGTTGGGGGTTCACCCCTCCACTTT. Translated: CASSYSRVGGSPLHF.

This sequence joins TRBV28 and TRBJ2-7; tentatively, D is TRBD2 (6 bases). This CDR3 spans 14 amino acids. Germline V gene data show CDR1 as MDHEN and CDR2 as SYDVKM. Trimming cost V 5 bases and J 3 bases, with 14 bases left between them. This CDR3 is CASSPMRLVYEQYF. Here the CDR3 DNA reads TGTGCCAGCAGTCCAATGAGACTAGTCTACGAGCAGTACTTC. Together with reference TRBV28 and TRBJ2-7, the CDR3 gives the full variable domain: DVKVTQSSRYLVKRTGEKVFLECVQDMDHENMFWYRQDPGLGLRLIYFSYDVKMKEKGDIPEGYSVSREKKERFSLILESASTNQTSMYLCASSPMRLVYEQYFGPGTRLTVT.

The rearrangement links TRBV6-5 to TRBJ1-1; D unresolved. This CDR3 has 15 residues. Germline V lookup: CDR1 MNHEY, CDR2 SVGAGI. V was pared by 2 bases and J by 1 base, with 11 bases between. As DNA, the CDR3 is TGTGCCAGCAGTTACACAGCGCCGGGGAACACTGAAGCTTTCTTT. This translates into CASSYTAPGNTEAFF.

The V call is TRBV19, the J call TRBJ1-5; D is ambiguous. Between the trimmed V and J ends, which lost 8 bases and 0 bases, there was a span of 20 bases. The CDR3 runs to 17 residues. CDR1 is LNHDA and CDR2 is SQIVND in the germline V gene (reference sequence). In nucleotides, the CDR3 is TGTGCCAGTCTTAGGACTGGGCTTTTTAATAGCAATCAGCCCCAGCATTTT. Protein product: CASLRTGLFNSNQPQHF. Full variable domain (rest looked up from reference TRBV19 and TRBJ1-5): DGGITQSPKYLFRKEGQNVTLSCEQNLNHDAMYWYRQDPGQGLRLIYYSQIVNDFQKGDIAEGYSVSREKKESFPLTVTSAQKNPTAFYLCASLRTGLFNSNQPQHFGDGTRLSIL.

Note on this clone: The sample contains more than one DNA sequence encoding this CDR3. This rearrangement joins TRBV11-2 to TRBJ2-7, with a possible D match to TRBD1 (5 bases). V lost 3 bases, J lost 1 base, and 7 bases lay in between. The CDR3 extends over 13 amino acids. From germline, CDR1 is SGHAT and CDR2 FQNNGV. Here the CDR3 reads CASSLTDSYEQYF. In nucleotides, the CDR3 is TGTGCCAGCAGCTTGACAGATTCCTACGAGCAGTACTTC.

This sequence joins TRBV19 and TRBJ2-7, with TRBD2 matching over 7 bases. Trimming removed 3 bases from V and 4 bases from J; junction bases left unmatched: 3. This CDR3 has 13 amino acids. Germline-derived CDR1 and CDR2 are LNHDA and SQIVND (reference sequence). The CDR3, as DNA: TGTGCCAGTAGTATCCAGCGGGGATACGAGCAGTACTTC. This translates into CASSIQRGYEQYF.

The chain uses TRBV4-1 and TRBJ1-1, with D possibly being TRBD1 (5 bases). This CDR3 contains 13 residues. The V gene lost 5 bases and the J gene lost 8 bases, with 15 bases spanning the gap. Germline-derived CDR1 and CDR2 are MGHRA and YSYEKL. CDR3 DNA sequence: TGCGCCAGCAGCAAAGGGCGGGGGTGGGAAGCTTTCTTT. This encodes CASSKGRGWEAFF.

V usage is TRBV2 and J usage is TRBJ2-2; tentatively, D is TRBD1 (5 bases). CDR1 and CDR2 (germline): SNHLY, FYNNEI. V lost 6 bases and J 1 base, leaving 9 bases between the germline ends. The CDR3 extends over 14 amino acids. The chain's CDR3 is CASRARENTGELFF. The CDR3 region has the DNA TGTGCCAGCAGGGCCAGGGAGAACACCGGGGAGCTGTTTTTT.

The chain recombines TRBV13 with TRBJ2-7; D may be TRBD1 or TRBD2 (6 bases each). This CDR3 is 15 amino acids long. Germline CDR1 reads PRHDT; CDR2 reads FYEKMQ (reference sequence). Trimming left V 1 base short and J 4 bases short, with 14 bases between. CDR3 sequence: CASSLEPGAEYEQYF. CDR3 nucleotide sequence: TGTGCCAGCAGCTTAGAGCCGGGGGCGGAGTACGAGCAGTACTTC.

The chain is built from TRBV15 and TRBJ2-1; D is unclear. Looked up from germline, CDR1 is LNHNV and CDR2 is YYDKDF (reference sequence). This CDR3 has 12 residues. The V and J ends lost 0 bases and 13 bases respectively, with 10 bases between them. CDR3 nucleotide sequence: TGTGCCACCAGCAGAGATCGGGCACAACAGTTCTTC. It is translated as CATSRDRAQQFF.

Remarks on this clone: The same CDR3 also results from other DNA sequences found in this sample. This rearrangement joins TRBV30 to TRBJ2-7; no reliable D call. In germline, CDR1 is GTSNPN, CDR2 SVGIG (reference sequence). The CDR3 totals 12 residues. Trimming removed 0 bases from V and 4 bases from J, with 7 bases in between. DNA for the CDR3: TGTGCCTGGAGTGTCAGTCCGTACGAGCAGTACTTC. Residues: CAWSVSPYEQYF.

J is TRBJ1-4 and V is TRBV18, with D unclear. V shed 5 bases and J shed 4 bases, with 14 bases lying between them. Germline V gives CDR1 KGHSH, CDR2 LQKENI. The CDR3 covers 15 residues. This CDR3 is CASSTRTVHNEKLFF. CDR3 DNA sequence: TGTGCCAGCTCAACCCGGACCGTTCATAATGAAAAACTGTTTTTT.

The genes are TRBV29-1 and TRBJ1-4; 8 bases fit TRBD1. Germline CDR1 and CDR2: SQVTM and ANQGSEA. With 6 bases clipped from V and 4 bases from J, the junction kept 4 bases outside the gene matches. CDR3 length equals 13 residues. The CDR3 region has the DNA TGCAGCGTCGGACAGGGTCTTAATGAAAAACTGTTTTTT. Its protein is CSVGQGLNEKLFF.

V and J are TRBV19 and TRBJ2-3, with a tentative D call TRBD2 (5 bases). CDR1 LNHDA and CDR2 SQIVND come from the germline V gene (reference sequence). The CDR3 loop spans 17 amino acids. Trimming pared 4 bases from V and 1 base from J, leaving 18 bases between. The CDR3 protein is CASSRLPLGARTDTQYF. CDR3 bases: TGTGCCAGTAGTAGACTCCCTTTGGGAGCACGCACAGATACGCAGTATTTT.

Concerning this clone: Its ends do not fully match the called genes, so a read error is possible. The chain employs TRBV7-7 and TRBJ2-3, with unresolved D. Germline V gene sequence: CDR1 SSHAT, CDR2 FNYEAQ (reference sequence). The CDR3 consists of 13 residues. CDR3 sequence reads: CASSLKVTDTQYF. As DNA, the CDR3 is TGTGCTAGCAGTTTAAAGGTGACAGATACGCAGTATTTT.

V gene TRBV5-1 combines with J gene TRBJ2-7, with 8 bases that match TRBD1. CDR3 length: 13 residues. Germline V CDR1 and CDR2: SGHRS, YFSETQ. Trimming cost V 4 bases and J 12 bases; bases outside gene matches: 12. The CDR3 nucleotides are TGCGCCAGCAGCCCAGGACAGGGAGCGCGGTCGTACTTC. Translation: CASSPGQGARSYF.

This chain connects TRBV20-1 to TRBJ1-1; D uncertain. CDR3 size: 11 residues. Trimming left V 6 bases short and J 3 bases short, with 8 bases between. Germline loops: CDR1 DFQATT, CDR2 SNEGSKA (reference sequence). The CDR3 nucleotides read TGCAGTGCCTTCCTGGACACTGAAGCTTTCTTT. This encodes CSAFLDTEAFF.

The CDR3 protein is CASSLSPGRGQPQHF. CDR3 sequence (DNA): TGTGCCAGCAGTTTAAGTCCAGGGCGGGGGCAGCCCCAGCATTTT. This chain connects TRBV28 to TRBJ1-5; D is perhaps TRBD1 (5 bases). The CDR3 is 15 residues long. The V and J ends lost 2 bases and 7 bases respectively, with 15 bases between them. Germline lookup yields CDR1 MDHEN and CDR2 SYDVKM.

The J gene is TRBJ1-3, the V gene TRBV28, with D possibly TRBD1 on 5 matching bases. Trimming stripped 4 bases from V and 0 bases from J, with 13 bases between. Germline V lookup: CDR1 MDHEN, CDR2 SYDVKM. The CDR3 extends over 16 amino acids. CDR3 protein: CASSSRDGSSGNTIYF. The CDR3 nucleotides are TGTGCCAGCAGTTCCCGGGACGGAAGCTCTGGAAACACCATATATTTT.

V and J are TRBV6-5 and TRBJ1-4; D not certain. CDR3 length equals 12 residues. From germline, CDR1 is MNHEY and CDR2 SVGAGI. The V and J ends lost 5 bases and 11 bases respectively, with 12 bases between them. CDR3 nucleotides: TGTGCCAGCAGTGGACGGGAGAAGAAACTGTTTTTT. It encodes CASSGREKKLFF.

This clone appeared once. Possible read error: a much larger clone is one base away. CDR3 bases: TGTGCCAGCAATAGTGGGGCAGTGAACACCGGGGAGCTGCTTTTT. Its protein is CASNSGAVNTGELLF. The chain has TRBV27 and TRBJ2-2; either TRBD1 or TRBD2 may supply D (5 bases each). This CDR3 comprises 15 residues. Per germline, CDR1 MNHEY and CDR2 SMNVEV (reference sequence).

This chain joins TRBV28 and TRBJ1-6; D not resolved. The CDR3 covers 14 residues. The germline V gene has CDR1 MDHEN and CDR2 SYDVKM. Trimming removed 6 bases from V and 10 bases from J, with 16 bases in between. The CDR3 region is CASSPPPQRSPLHF. For the CDR3, the DNA is TGTGCCAGCAGCCCACCCCCACAGCGATCACCCCTCCACTTT.

The chain links TRBV5-1 to TRBJ1-2, with TRBD1 matching over 7 bases. The CDR3 length is 14 residues. CDR1 SGHRS and CDR2 YFSETQ come from the germline V gene. The V segment lost 0 bases and the J segment 4 bases; nucleotides outside the gene matches: 3. CDR3 coding DNA: TGCGCCAGCAGCTTGGGGACAGGTCCCTATGGCTACACCTTC. It specifies CASSLGTGPYGYTF.